This is a list of T cell receptor beta chains from one sample in a study of shared clonotypes between healthy human individuals. The repertoire was sequenced with immunoSEQ multiplex PCR; TCRdb's copy has only in-frame clones and lacks some. The table records hundreds of thousands of clones, less than 98% of them present only once. Sequencing was done on a sample of naive CD4+ T cells sorted from blood. These receptor sequences come from a woman aged 25 to 39 in good health. CDR3s include the opening cysteine and the closing phenylalanine or tryptophan. A D gene is named only where the DNA matches it firmly. A row's size may be missing; if present it is once, few, many or a size class.

J,D,V,size,CDR3,DNA
TRBJ1-5,NA,TRBV5-5,NA,CASSLASNQPQHF,TGTGCCAGCAGCTTGGCTAGTAATCAGCCCCAGCATTTT
TRBJ2-7,NA,TRBV11-2,NA,CASSLGANSYEQYF,TGTGCCAGCAGCTTAGGTGCTAACTCCTACGAGCAGTACTTC
TRBJ2-7,NA,TRBV11-2,NA,CASSRSGGTYEQYF,TGTGCCAGCAGCAGATCCGGGGGTACCTACGAGCAGTACTTC
TRBJ2-1,NA,TRBV14,NA,CASSQGTGYEQFF,TGTGCCAGCAGCCAAGGGACCGGCTATGAGCAGTTCTTC
TRBJ2-6,NA,TRBV4-1,NA,CASSQASAKSGANVLTF,TGCGCCAGCAGCCAGGCTAGCGCCAAGTCTGGGGCCAACGTCCTGACTTTC
TRBJ2-7,TRBD2,TRBV9,NA,CASSVGLAGVVHEQYF,TGTGCCAGCAGCGTCGGACTAGCGGGAGTGGTCCACGAGCAGTACTTC
TRBJ2-3,TRBD2,TRBV6-6,NA,CASRPRDYRTDTQYF,TGTGCCAGCAGGCCCCGGGACTATCGCACAGATACGCAGTATTTT
TRBJ1-3,NA,TRBV18,NA,CASSPLRMGEGNTIYF,TGTGCCAGCTCACCCCTACGAATGGGGGAAGGAAACACCATATATTTT
TRBJ2-7,NA,TRBV7-9,NA,CASSRGSSRYEQYF,TGTGCCAGCAGTCGGGGGTCGAGCCGATACGAGCAGTACTTC
TRBJ2-7,TRBD2,TRBV9,NA,CASSVGLAGGTYEQYF,TGTGCCAGCAGCGTAGGGTTAGCGGGCGGGACCTACGAGCAGTACTTC
TRBJ2-1,NA,TRBV6-6,NA,CASSSGEYNEQFF,TGTGCCAGCAGTTCGGGGGAATACAATGAGCAGTTCTTC
TRBJ2-7,TRBD1,TRBV5-1,NA,CASSTGTGGYEQYF,TGCGCCAGCAGCACCGGGACAGGGGGCTACGAGCAGTACTTC
TRBJ2-7,NA,TRBV11-1,NA,CASSSSGGPIF,TGTGCCAGCAGCTCCTCCGGCGGGCCGATCTTC
TRBJ1-1,NA,TRBV28,NA,CASSLVSRAGTEAFF,TGTGCCAGCAGTTTAGTGTCCCGGGCAGGGACTGAAGCTTTCTTT
TRBJ2-1,TRBD2,TRBV5-1,once,CASSLLADNEQFF,TGCGCCAGCAGTTTGCTAGCGGATAATGAGCAGTTCTTC
TRBJ2-7,NA,TRBV11-2,NA,CASSLGHPGEQYF,TGTGCCAGCAGCTTAGGACATCCGGGGGAGCAGTACTTC
TRBJ1-5,NA,TRBV7-8,NA,CASSPGTLYSNQPQHF,TGTGCCAGCAGCCCCGGGACACTTTATAGCAATCAGCCCCAGCATTTT
TRBJ2-5,TRBD1,TRBV7-2,NA,CASSSDRGETQYF,TGTGCCAGCAGCAGTGACAGGGGAGAGACCCAGTACTTC
TRBJ2-1,NA,TRBV5-4,once,CASSRDTNEQFF,TGTGCCAGCAGCCGAGACACCAATGAGCAGTTCTTC
TRBJ2-5,TRBD2,TRBV7-2,NA,CASSLASSGQETQYF,TGTGCCAGCAGCTTAGCCTCTAGCGGGCAAGAGACCCAGTACTTC
TRBJ1-1,NA,TRBV5-1,NA,CASSLAHGSWDTEAFF,TGCGCCAGCAGCTTGGCCCACGGGTCGTGGGACACTGAAGCTTTCTTT
TRBJ1-1,NA,TRBV5-6,NA,CASSPPGRYTEAFF,TGTGCCAGCTCCCCGCCCGGCAGGTACACTGAAGCTTTCTTT
TRBJ2-7,NA,TRBV11-2,NA,CASSSRGNRDPTYEQYF,TGTGCCAGCAGCTCCAGAGGGAACCGGGACCCAACCTACGAGCAGTACTTC
TRBJ1-5,TRBD1,TRBV4-1,NA,CASSQAGQSDQPQHF,TGCGCCAGCAGCCAAGCGGGACAGAGTGATCAGCCCCAGCATTTT
TRBJ2-7,TRBD2,TRBV29-1,NA,CSVVAGVYEQYF,TGCAGCGTTGTAGCGGGAGTCTACGAGCAGTACTTC
TRBJ1-4,TRBD1,TRBV4-1,NA,CASSQDGSDWTGTNEKLFF,TGCGCCAGCAGCCAAGACGGATCGGACTGGACAGGCACTAATGAAAAACTGTTTTTT
TRBJ2-7,TRBD1,TRBV4-2,NA,CASSPPGQTYEQYF,TGTGCCAGCAGCCCCCCGGGACAGACCTACGAGCAGTACTTC
TRBJ2-2,TRBD2,TRBV19,NA,CASSIRTSGRGTGELFF,TGTGCCAGTAGTATCCGGACTAGCGGGAGGGGGACCGGGGAGCTGTTTTTT
TRBJ1-2,NA,TRBV10-2,NA,CASSGPGNQDYTF,TGCGCCAGCTCAGGACCGGGGAACCAGGACTACACCTTC
TRBJ1-5,TRBD1,TRBV10-3,NA,CAISDRERQPQHF,TGTGCCATCTCTGACAGGGAGAGACAGCCCCAGCATTTT